This T cell receptor beta chain was sequenced during a study of T cells in Graves' hyperthyroidism and ophthalmopathy. A word on this clonotype: The antigen is unknown.

Study-level results: Blood also carried most thyroid clonotypes expanded above 0.001.

RNA transcripts provided the source from which TCR beta CDR3 regions were amplified. The HTBI primer set served for first-round RT-PCR of the TCR CDR3. A single record per CDR3 protein comes from TCRdb applying MiXCR to the multiplex PCR reads. The sample contains about 96,000 distinct CDR3 sequences, around 50% of which appear only once. With a duration under 2 months, the hyperthyroidism was newly diagnosed in patients aged 18 to 65. The germline V gene encodes CDR1 SQVTM and CDR2 ANQGSEA. The length of the CDR3 is 13 residues. V trimming: 3 bases; J trimming: 8 bases; junction bases outside the gene matches: 4.

Sequences were obtained from blood. This clonotype originated in a woman between 35 and 50 years old with Graves' hyperthyroidism. The chain has TRBV29-1 and TRBJ1-3, with 10 bases matching TRBD1. The CDR3 here is CSVERGQGDTIYF. The CDR3 region has the DNA TGCAGCGTTGAGCGAGGACAGGGGGACACCATATATTTT.